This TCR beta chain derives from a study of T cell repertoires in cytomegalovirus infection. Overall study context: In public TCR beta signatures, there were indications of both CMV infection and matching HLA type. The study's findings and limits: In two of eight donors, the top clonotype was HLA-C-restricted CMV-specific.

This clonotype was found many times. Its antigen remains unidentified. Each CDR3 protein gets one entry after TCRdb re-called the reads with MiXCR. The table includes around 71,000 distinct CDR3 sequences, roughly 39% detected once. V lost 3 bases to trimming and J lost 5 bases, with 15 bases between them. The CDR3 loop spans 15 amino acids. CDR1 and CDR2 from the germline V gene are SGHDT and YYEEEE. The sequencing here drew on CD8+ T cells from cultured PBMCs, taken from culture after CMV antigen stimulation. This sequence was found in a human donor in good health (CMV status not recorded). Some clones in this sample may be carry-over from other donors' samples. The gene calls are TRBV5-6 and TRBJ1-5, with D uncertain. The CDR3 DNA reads TGTGCCAGCAGCTCCGGATTCGGGCCCGATCAGCCCCAGCATTTT. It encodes CASSSGFGPDQPQHF. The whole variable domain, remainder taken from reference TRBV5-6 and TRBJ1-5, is DAGVTQSPTHLIKTRGQQVTLRCSPKSGHDTVSWYQQALGQGPQFIFQYYEEEERQRGNFPDRFSGHQFPNYSSELNVNALLLGDSALYLCASSSGFGPDQPQHFGDGTRLSIL.